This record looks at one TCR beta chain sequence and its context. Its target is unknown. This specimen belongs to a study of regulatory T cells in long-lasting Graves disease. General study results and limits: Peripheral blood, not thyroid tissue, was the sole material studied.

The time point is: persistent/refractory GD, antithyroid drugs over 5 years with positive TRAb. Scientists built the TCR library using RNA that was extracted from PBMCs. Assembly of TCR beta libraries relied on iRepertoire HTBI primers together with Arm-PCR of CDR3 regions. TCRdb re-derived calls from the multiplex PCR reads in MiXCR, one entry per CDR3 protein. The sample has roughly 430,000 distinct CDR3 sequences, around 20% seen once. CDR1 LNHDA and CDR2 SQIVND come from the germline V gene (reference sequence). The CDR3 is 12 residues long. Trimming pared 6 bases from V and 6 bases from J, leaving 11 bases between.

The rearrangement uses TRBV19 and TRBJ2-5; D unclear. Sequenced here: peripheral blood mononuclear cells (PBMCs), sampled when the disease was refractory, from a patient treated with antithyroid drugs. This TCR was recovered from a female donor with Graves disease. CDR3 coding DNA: TGTGCCAGTAGCCGTCAACAAAAGACCCAGTACTTC. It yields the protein CASSRQQKTQYF.